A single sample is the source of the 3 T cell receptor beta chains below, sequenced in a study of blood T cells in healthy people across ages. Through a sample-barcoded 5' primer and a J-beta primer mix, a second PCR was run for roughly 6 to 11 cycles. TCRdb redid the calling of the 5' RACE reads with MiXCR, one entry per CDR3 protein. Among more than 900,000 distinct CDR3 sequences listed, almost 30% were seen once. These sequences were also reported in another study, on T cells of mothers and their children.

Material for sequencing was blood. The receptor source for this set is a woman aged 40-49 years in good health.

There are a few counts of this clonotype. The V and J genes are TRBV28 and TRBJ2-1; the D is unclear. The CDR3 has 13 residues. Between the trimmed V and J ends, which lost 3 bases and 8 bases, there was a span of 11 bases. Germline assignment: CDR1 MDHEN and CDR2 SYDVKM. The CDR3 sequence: CASSFSNADEQFF. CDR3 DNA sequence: TGTGCCAGCAGTTTCTCCAACGCGGATGAGCAGTTCTTC.

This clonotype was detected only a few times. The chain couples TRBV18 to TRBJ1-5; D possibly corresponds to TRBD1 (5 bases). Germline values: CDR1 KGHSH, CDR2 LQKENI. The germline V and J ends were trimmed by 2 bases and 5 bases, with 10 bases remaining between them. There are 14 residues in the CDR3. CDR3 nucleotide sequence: TGTGCCAGCTCACCAATGCAGGGTGATCAGCCCCAGCATTTT. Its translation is CASSPMQGDQPQHF.

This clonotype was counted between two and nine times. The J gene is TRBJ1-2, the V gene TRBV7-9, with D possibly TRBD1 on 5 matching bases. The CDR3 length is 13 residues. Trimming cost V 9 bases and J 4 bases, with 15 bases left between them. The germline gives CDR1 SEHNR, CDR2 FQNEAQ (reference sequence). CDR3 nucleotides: TGTGCCAGTCGAGGAGGGGAGGCCTATGGCTACACCTTC. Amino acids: CASRGGEAYGYTF.